The rows below give T cell receptor beta chains drawn from one sample of a study of OX40 agonist ivuxolimab in advanced cancers. Generated by immunoSEQ multiplex PCR, the TCRdb table keeps only in-frame clones and is missing some. The sample comprises about 48,000 clones, around 90% of which are singletons, and 5.5% to 8.5% rests with the top ten. The sequences come from CD4+ or CD8+ T cells sorted from blood, collected in a trial of the OX40 agonist ivuxolimab. The source is an adult with an advanced solid tumor such as melanoma, head and neck, liver or kidney cancer. The CDR3 runs from the conserved cysteine through the conserved F or W. A D gene is named only where the DNA matches it firmly. The size of a clone is reported for some rows only, either as once, few or many, or as a class for expanded clones.

TRBV7-2,few,13,TRBJ1-5,.,CASSQSGDQPQHF,TGTGCCAGCAGCCAAAGTGGCGATCAGCCCCAGCATTTT
TRBV6-5,once,14,TRBJ1-1,.,CASSLTDLNTEAFF,TGTGCCAGCAGTCTGACCGACCTGAACACTGAAGCTTTCTTT
TRBV7-9,.,15,TRBJ2-3,TRBD2,CASSPSGGSTDTQYF,TGTGCCAGCAGCCCCAGCGGGGGGAGCACAGATACGCAGTATTTT
TRBV7-9,.,16,TRBJ1-4,TRBD1,CASSPFGTGISEKLFF,TGTGCCAGCAGCCCATTTGGGACAGGTATTTCTGAAAAACTGTTTTTT
TRBV5-1,.,16,TRBJ2-6,.,CASSLAPDSGANVLTF,TGCGCCAGCAGCTTGGCTCCAGACTCTGGGGCCAACGTCCTGACTTTC
TRBV7-6,.,17,TRBJ2-7,TRBD2,CASSATAGGRSSYEQYF,TGTGCCAGCAGCGCTACAGCGGGGGGCCGAAGCTCCTACGAGCAGTACTTC
TRBV2,.,16,TRBJ1-2,TRBD1,CASSKSRTGGDYGYTF,TGTGCCAGCAGTAAGAGCCGGACAGGGGGCGACTATGGCTACACCTTC
TRBV9,.,15,TRBJ2-5,TRBD2,CASSGSSGWGETQYF,TGTGCCAGCAGCGGCTCTAGCGGGTGGGGAGAGACCCAGTACTTC
TRBV6-6,.,15,TRBJ2-1,TRBD1,CASRTGTGEISEQFF,TGTGCCAGCAGGACCGGGACAGGGGAGATTTCTGAGCAGTTCTTC
TRBV12-5,.,14,TRBJ1-1,TRBD1,CASAENRGHTEAFF,TGTGCTAGTGCCGAGAACAGGGGGCACACTGAAGCTTTCTTT
TRBV11-2,.,14,TRBJ2-7,.,CASSPGPSSYEQYF,TGTGCCAGCAGCCCGGGACCGTCTTCCTACGAGCAGTACTTC
TRBV27,.,14,TRBJ1-1,.,CASSLFVGNTEAFF,TGTGCCAGCAGTTTATTTGTGGGGAACACTGAAGCTTTCTTT
TRBV5-5,.,14,TRBJ1-2,.,CASTRRTSNYGYTF,TGTGCCAGCACCCGACGGACTTCTAACTATGGCTACACCTTC
TRBV7-9,.,14,TRBJ2-3,TRBD1,CASSGPTGPDTQYF,TGTGCCAGCAGCGGACCGACAGGGCCAGATACGCAGTATTTT
TRBV2,once,13,TRBJ2-1,.,CASSAGGFSEQFF,TGTGCCAGCAGTGCTGGTGGGTTCAGTGAGCAGTTCTTC
TRBV5-1,once,15,TRBJ1-1,.,CASSSPLRGATEAFF,TGCGCCAGCAGCTCCCCTTTGAGGGGAGCAACTGAAGCTTTCTTT
TRBV13,.,13,TRBJ1-2,.,CASSLFGELGYTF,TGTGCCAGCAGCTTATTTGGGGAACTTGGCTACACCTTC
TRBV6-5,.,12,TRBJ2-5,TRBD1,CASSPDRVTQYF,TGTGCCAGCAGTCCGGACAGGGTGACCCAGTACTTC
TRBV4-1,.,16,TRBJ2-4,.,CASSQEGGLAKNIQYF,TGCGCCAGCAGCCAAGAGGGGGGGCTAGCCAAAAACATTCAGTACTTC
TRBV19,.,13,TRBJ2-7,.,CASSPYGSYEQYF,TGTGCCAGTAGCCCGTACGGCTCCTACGAGCAGTACTTC
TRBV15,.,14,TRBJ1-1,.,CATSGYTPEWKAFF,TGTGCCACCAGCGGTTACACTCCAGAATGGAAAGCTTTCTTT
TRBV14,.,11,TRBJ2-2,.,CASKGTGELFF,TGTGCCAGCAAAGGAACCGGGGAGCTGTTTTTT
TRBV7-9,.,13,TRBJ1-2,.,CASSFPGDYGYTF,TGTGCCAGCAGCTTCCCAGGTGACTATGGCTACACCTTC
TRBV5-4,.,14,TRBJ2-3,.,CASSSGRSTDTQYF,TGTGCCAGCAGTAGCGGACGAAGCACAGATACGCAGTATTTT
TRBV27,.,16,TRBJ2-1,.,CASSADRSSSYNEQFF,TGTGCCAGCAGTGCGGACAGATCGAGCTCCTACAATGAGCAGTTCTTC
TRBV27,.,13,TRBJ1-2,.,CASLGDGSTGYTF,TGTGCCAGCTTAGGGGATGGCAGCACCGGCTACACCTTC
TRBV7-9,.,11,TRBJ2-5,.,CASSPRDVVYF,TGTGCCAGCAGCCCCCGGGATGTGGTGTACTTC